In this sample, the clone carrying this T cell receptor beta chain turned up once. V was shortened by 4 bases and J by 0 bases, with 14 bases between the two germline ends. The CDR3 spans 16 residues. The germline gives CDR1 LGHDT, CDR2 YNNKEL (reference sequence). This record belongs to a study of control samples from healthy donors and cancer patients. Sequenced by immunoSEQ multiplex PCR; TCRdb stores in-frame clones only, minus some. This sample has approximately 100,000 clones, with around nine tenths found just once. The chain carries TRBV3-1 (or the pseudogene TRBV3-2) and TRBJ2-3; the D call may be TRBD1 or TRBD2 (6 bases each). Material for sequencing was PBMCs. This receptor was identified in a man aged 60 to 75 with lung cancer. The CDR3 is CASSPTGTLSTDTQYF. The CDR3 DNA sequence: TGTGCCAGCAGCCCTACAGGGACTCTTAGCACAGATACGCAGTATTTT.